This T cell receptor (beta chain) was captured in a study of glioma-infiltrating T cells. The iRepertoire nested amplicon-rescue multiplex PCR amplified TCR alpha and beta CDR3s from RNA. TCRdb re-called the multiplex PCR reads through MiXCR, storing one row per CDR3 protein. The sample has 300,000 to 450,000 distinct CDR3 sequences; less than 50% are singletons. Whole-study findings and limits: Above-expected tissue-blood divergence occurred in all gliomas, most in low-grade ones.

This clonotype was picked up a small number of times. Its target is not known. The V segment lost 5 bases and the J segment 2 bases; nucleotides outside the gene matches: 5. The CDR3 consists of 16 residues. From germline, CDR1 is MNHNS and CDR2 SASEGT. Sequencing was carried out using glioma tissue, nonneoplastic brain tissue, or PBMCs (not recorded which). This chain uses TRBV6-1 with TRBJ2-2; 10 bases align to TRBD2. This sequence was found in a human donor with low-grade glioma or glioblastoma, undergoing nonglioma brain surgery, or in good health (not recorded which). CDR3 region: CASSHLAGDNTGELFF. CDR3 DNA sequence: TGTGCCAGCAGTCATCTAGCGGGAGACAACACCGGGGAGCTGTTTTTT.